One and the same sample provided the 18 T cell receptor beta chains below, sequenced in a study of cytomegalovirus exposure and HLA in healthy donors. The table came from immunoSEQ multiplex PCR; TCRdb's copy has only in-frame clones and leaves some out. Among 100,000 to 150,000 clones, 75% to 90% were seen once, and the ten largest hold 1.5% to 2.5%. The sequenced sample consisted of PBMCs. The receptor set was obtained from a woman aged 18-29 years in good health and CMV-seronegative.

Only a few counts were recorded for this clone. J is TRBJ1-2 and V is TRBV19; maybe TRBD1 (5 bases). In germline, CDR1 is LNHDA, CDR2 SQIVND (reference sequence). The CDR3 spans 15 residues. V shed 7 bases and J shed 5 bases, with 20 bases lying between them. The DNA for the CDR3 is TGTGCCAGTACCTCCCGGGGGGGGACGGGGTATGGCTACACCTTC. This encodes CASTSRGGTGYGYTF.

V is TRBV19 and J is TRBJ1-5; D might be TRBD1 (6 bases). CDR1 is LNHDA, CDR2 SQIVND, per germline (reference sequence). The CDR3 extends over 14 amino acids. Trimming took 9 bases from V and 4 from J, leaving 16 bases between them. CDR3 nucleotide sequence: TGTGCCAGCTCCGTTCGGACAGAGAATCAGCCCCAGCATTTT. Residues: CASSVRTENQPQHF.

CDR3 sequence: CAGAGTGDQPQHF. The CDR3 bases are TGTGCCGGAGCAGGGACAGGAGATCAGCCCCAGCATTTT. The chain has TRBV19 and TRBJ1-5; 8 nucleotides align to TRBD1. This CDR3 spans 13 amino acids. The ends lost 11 bases at V and 5 bases at J; junction bases unmatched: 8. Germline V gene sequence: CDR1 LNHDA, CDR2 SQIVND (reference sequence).

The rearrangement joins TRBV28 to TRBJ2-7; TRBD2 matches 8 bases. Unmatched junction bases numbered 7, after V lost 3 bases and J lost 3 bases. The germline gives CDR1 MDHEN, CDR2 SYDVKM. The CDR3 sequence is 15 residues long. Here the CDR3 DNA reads TGTGCCAGCAGTTTGGGGCTAGCGGGCGACTACGAGCAGTACTTC. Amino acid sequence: CASSLGLAGDYEQYF.

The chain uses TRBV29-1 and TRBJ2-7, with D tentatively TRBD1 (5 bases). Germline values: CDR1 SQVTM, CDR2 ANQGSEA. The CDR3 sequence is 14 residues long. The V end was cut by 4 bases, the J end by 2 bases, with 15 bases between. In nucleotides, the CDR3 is TGCAGCGTTGTATCAGTTAAGGGGCCCTACGAGCAGTACTTC. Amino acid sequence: CSVVSVKGPYEQYF.

In DNA form, the CDR3 reads TGTGCCAGCAGCTTGGACCCACAGATAGGTGAAAAACTGTTTTTT. Protein: CASSLDPQIGEKLFF. This rearrangement joins TRBV5-4 to TRBJ1-4; no clear D. V gave up 0 bases and J gave up 7 bases, with 13 bases separating them. CDR1 and CDR2 (germline): SGHNT, YYREEE (reference sequence). The length of the CDR3 is 15 residues.

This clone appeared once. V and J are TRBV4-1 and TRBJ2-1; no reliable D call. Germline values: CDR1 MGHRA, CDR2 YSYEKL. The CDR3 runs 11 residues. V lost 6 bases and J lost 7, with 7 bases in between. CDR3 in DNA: TGCGCCAGCAGTAGAGCAAATGAGCAGTTCTTC. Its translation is CASSRANEQFF.

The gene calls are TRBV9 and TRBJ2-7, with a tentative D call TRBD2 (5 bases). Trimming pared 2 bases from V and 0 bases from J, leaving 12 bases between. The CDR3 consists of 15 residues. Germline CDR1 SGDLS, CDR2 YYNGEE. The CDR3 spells CASSVGRGSSYEQYF. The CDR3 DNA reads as TGTGCCAGCAGCGTTGGACGGGGAAGCTCCTACGAGCAGTACTTC.

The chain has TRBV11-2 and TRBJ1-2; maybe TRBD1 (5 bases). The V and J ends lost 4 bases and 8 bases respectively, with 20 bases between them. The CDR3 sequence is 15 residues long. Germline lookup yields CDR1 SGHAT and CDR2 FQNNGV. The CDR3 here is CASSSIQGRAIGYTF. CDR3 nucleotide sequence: TGTGCCAGCAGCTCCATCCAGGGCCGTGCGATAGGCTACACCTTC.

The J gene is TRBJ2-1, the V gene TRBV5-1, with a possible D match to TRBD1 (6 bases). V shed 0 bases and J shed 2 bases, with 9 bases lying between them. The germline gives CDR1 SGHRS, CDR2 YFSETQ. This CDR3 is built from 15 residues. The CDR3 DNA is TGCGCCAGCAGCTTGGAACAGGGCGCCTACAATGAGCAGTTCTTC. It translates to CASSLEQGAYNEQFF. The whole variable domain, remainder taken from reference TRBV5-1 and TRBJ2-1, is KAGVTQTPRYLIKTRGQQVTLSCSPISGHRSVSWYQQTPGQGLQFLFEYFSETQRNKGNFPGRFSGRQFSNSRSEMNVSTLELGDSALYLCASSLEQGAYNEQFFGPGTRLTVL.

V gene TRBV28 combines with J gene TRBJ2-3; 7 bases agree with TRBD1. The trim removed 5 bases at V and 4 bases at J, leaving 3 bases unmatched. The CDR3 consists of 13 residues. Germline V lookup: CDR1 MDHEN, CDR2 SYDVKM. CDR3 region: CASSKGQADTQYF. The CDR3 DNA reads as TGTGCCAGCAGTAAAGGACAGGCAGATACGCAGTATTTT.

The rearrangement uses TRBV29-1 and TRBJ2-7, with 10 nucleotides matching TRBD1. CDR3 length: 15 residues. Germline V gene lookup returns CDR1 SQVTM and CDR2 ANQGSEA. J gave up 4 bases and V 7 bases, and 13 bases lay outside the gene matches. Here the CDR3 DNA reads TGCAGCGAACCTCCGGGACAGGGGTCTTCATACGAGCAGTACTTC. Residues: CSEPPGQGSSYEQYF.

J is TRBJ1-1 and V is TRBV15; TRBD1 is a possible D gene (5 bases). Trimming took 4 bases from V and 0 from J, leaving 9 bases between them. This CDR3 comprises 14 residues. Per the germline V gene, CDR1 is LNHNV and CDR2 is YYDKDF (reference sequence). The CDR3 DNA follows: TGTGCCACCAGCACAGACAGAATGAACACTGAAGCTTTCTTT. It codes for CATSTDRMNTEAFF.

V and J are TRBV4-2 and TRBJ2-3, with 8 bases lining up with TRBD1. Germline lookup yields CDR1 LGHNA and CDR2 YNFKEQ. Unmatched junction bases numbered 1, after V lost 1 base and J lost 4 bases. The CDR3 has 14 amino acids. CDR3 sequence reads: CASSQARGPDTQYF. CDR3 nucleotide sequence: TGTGCCAGCAGCCAAGCCAGGGGGCCAGATACGCAGTATTTT.

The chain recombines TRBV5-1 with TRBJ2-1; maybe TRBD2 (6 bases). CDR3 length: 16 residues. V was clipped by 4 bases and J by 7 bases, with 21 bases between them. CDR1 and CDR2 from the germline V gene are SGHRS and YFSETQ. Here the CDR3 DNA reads TGCGCCAGCAGCCCCGGGACTTGGGGCGCAGAAAATGAGCAGTTCTTC. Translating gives CASSPGTWGAENEQFF.

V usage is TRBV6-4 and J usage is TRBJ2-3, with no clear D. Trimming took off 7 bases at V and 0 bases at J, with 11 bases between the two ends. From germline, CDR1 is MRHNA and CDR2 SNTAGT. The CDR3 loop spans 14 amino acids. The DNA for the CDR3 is TGTGCCAGCAAAGATGACACTAGCACAGATACGCAGTATTTT. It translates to CASKDDTSTDTQYF.

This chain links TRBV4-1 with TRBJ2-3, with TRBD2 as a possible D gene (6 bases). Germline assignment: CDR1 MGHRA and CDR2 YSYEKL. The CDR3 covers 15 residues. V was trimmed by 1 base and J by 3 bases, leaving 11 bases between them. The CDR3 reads CASSQGRDRTDTQYF. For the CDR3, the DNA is TGCGCCAGCAGCCAAGGGCGGGATAGGACAGATACGCAGTATTTT.

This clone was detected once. CDR3 bases: TGTGCCGGGGCTAGTACAGGGTCCACAGATACGCAGTATTTT. This gives the protein CAGASTGSTDTQYF. The chain recombines TRBV7-9 with TRBJ2-3; tentative D call: TRBD1 (6 bases). Trimming removed 11 bases from V and 2 bases from J, with 17 bases in between. The germline V gene has CDR1 SEHNR and CDR2 FQNEAQ (reference sequence). This CDR3 has 14 amino acids.